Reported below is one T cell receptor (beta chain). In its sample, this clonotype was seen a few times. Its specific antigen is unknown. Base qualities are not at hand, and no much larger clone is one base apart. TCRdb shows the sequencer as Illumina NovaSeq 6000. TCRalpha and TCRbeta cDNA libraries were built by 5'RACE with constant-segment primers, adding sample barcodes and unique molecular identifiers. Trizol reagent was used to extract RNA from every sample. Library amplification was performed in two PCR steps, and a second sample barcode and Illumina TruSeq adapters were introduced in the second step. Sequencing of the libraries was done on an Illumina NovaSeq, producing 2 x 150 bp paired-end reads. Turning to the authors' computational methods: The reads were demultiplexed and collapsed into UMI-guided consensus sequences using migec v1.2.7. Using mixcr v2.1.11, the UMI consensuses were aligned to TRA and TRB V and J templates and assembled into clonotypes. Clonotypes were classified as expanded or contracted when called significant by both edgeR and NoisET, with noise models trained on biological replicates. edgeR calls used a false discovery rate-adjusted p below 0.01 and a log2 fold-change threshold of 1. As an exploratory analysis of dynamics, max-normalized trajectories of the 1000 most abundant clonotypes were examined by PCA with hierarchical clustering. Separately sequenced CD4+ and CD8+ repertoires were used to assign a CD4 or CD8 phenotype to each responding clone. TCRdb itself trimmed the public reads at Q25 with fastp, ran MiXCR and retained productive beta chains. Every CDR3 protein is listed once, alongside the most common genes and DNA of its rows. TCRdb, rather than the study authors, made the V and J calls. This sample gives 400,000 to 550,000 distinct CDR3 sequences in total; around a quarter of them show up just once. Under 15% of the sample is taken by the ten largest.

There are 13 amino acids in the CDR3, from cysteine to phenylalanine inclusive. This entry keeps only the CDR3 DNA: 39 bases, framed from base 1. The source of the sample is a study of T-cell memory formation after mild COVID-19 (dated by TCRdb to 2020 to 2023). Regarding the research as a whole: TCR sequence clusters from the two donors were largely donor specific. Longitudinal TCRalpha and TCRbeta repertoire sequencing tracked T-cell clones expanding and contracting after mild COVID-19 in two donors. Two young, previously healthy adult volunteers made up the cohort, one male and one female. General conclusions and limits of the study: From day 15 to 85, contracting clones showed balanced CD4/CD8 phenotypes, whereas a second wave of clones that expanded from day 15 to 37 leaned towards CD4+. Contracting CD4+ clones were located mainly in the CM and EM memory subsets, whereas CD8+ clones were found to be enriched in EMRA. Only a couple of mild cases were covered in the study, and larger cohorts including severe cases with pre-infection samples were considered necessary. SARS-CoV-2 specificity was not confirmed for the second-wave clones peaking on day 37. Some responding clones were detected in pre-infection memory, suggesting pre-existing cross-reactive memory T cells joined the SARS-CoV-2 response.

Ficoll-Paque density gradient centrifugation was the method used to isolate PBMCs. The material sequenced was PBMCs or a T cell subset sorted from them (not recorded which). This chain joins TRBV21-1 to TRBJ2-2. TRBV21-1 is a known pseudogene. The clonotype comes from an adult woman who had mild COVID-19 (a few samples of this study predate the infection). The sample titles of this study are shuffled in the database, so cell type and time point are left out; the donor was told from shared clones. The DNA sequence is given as TGTGCCAGCAGAAAACGGGCCAGCGGGGAGCTGTTTTTT. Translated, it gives CASRKRASGELFF.